The 11 T cell receptor beta chains below all came from one sample that was sequenced in a study of read filtering for tumor transcriptome and immune sequencing. The library was built from around 0.4 ug RNA with molecular barcoded adaptors for alpha/delta and beta/gamma chains. MiXCR, applied by TCRdb to the reads, yields one record per CDR3 protein. Of about 130,000 distinct CDR3 sequences listed, less than 15% are singletons. The sample taken for sequencing was a population of CD138-negative cells sorted from bone marrow. These receptors were taken from a donor aged 40 or over with multiple myeloma.

Turning to this clonotype: Mismatch with germline at one junction end may stem from a read error. The V call is TRBV9, the J call TRBJ2-1; D possibly corresponds to TRBD1 (5 bases). This CDR3 region has 14 residues. In germline, CDR1 is SGDLS, CDR2 YYNGEE. CDR3 coding DNA: TGTGCCAGCAGCGTAGGGGGCCAGCTAAATGAGCAGCTCTTC. Translation gives CASSVGGQLNEQLF.

This clonotype was found many times. The rearrangement joins TRBV20-1 to TRBJ2-1, with TRBD1 identical over 8 bases. Germline CDR1 reads DFQATT; CDR2 reads SNEGSKA (reference sequence). V lost 4 bases to trimming and J lost 7 bases; unmatched junction nucleotides: 6. The CDR3 sequence is 13 residues long. CDR3 amino acids: CSANLGQGNEQFF. The DNA of the CDR3 is TGCAGTGCTAACCTTGGACAGGGAAATGAGCAGTTCTTC.

This clonotype was detected a few times. A much larger clone sits a single nucleotide away, making a read error possible. The J gene is TRBJ1-1, the V gene TRBV5-1; D is undetermined. V was clipped by 4 bases and J by 4 bases, with 11 bases between them. The CDR3 runs to 13 residues. The germline CDR1 and CDR2 sequences are SGHRS and YFSETQ. CDR3 loop: CASSPQKGTEAFF. The CDR3 DNA sequence: TGCGCCAGCAGCCCCCAAAAAGGCACTGAAGCTTTCTTT.

In the case of this clonotype: Since the CDR3 does not end with the conserved phenylalanine or tryptophan, this likely comes from a read error. The CDR3 DNA follows: TGTGCCAGCAGCCCGATAGGTGGTCAGCCCCAGCATTCT. Its translation: CASSPIGGQPQHS. This sequence joins TRBV7-9 and TRBJ1-5; D gene unclear. V lost 5 bases, J lost 6 bases, and 11 bases lay in between. CDR1 SEHNR and CDR2 FQNEAQ come from the germline V gene (reference sequence). The CDR3 spans 13 residues.

This clonotype was seen many times. The chain employs TRBV29-1 and TRBJ2-1, with D perhaps matching TRBD2 (6 bases). CDR1 is SQVTM, CDR2 ANQGSEA, per germline. V was shortened by 3 bases and J by 4 bases, with 16 bases between the two germline ends. The CDR3 is made up of 15 amino acids. The CDR3 reads CSVDGLTGVYNEQFF. CDR3 coding DNA: TGCAGCGTTGACGGACTAACGGGGGTATACAATGAGCAGTTCTTC.

The sample holds many counts of this clonotype. The chain carries TRBV3-1 and TRBJ2-5; 12 bases map to TRBD2. The germline gives CDR1 LGHDT, CDR2 YNNKEL (reference sequence). The CDR3 consists of 17 residues. V lost 2 bases to trimming and J lost 5 bases; unmatched junction nucleotides: 9. CDR3 nucleotides: TGTGCCAGCAGCCAAACACGACTAGCGGGAGCACGGGAGACCCAGTACTTC. This sequence encodes CASSQTRLAGARETQYF.

This sequence joins TRBV12-3 or TRBV12-4 and TRBJ2-2; 9 bases are a match to TRBD2. The CDR3 is 17 amino acids. Losses at the gene ends were 1 base for V and 4 bases for J; bases not matched to a gene: 7. The CDR3 spells CASSLGGRAYSTGELFF. CDR3 in DNA: TGTGCCAGCAGTTTAGGCGGGAGGGCCTATAGCACCGGGGAGCTGTTTTTT.

This clonotype was detected many times. The chain employs TRBV12-3 or TRBV12-4 and TRBJ2-1; the D gene is possibly TRBD2 (5 bases). V lost 1 base and J 10 bases, leaving 8 bases between the germline ends. The CDR3 consists of 12 residues. CDR3 bases: TGTGCCAGCAGTTTAGGAGGGCCCGAGCAGTTCTTC. Protein sequence: CASSLGGPEQFF.

This clonotype came up many times. This CDR3 reads CSVGLFGGRVTGELFF. The CDR3 DNA is TGCAGCGTTGGACTGTTCGGCGGGAGGGTAACCGGGGAGCTGTTTTTT. This chain uses TRBV29-1 with TRBJ2-2, with 9 bases matching TRBD2. The ends lost 4 bases at V and 5 bases at J; junction bases unmatched: 11. The CDR3 is made up of 16 amino acids. Germline loops: CDR1 SQVTM, CDR2 ANQGSEA.

In its sample, this clonotype was seen many times. The V gene is TRBV4-1, the J gene TRBJ2-5; maybe TRBD1 (5 bases). Germline-derived CDR1 and CDR2 are MGHRA and YSYEKL. V gave up 2 bases and J gave up 3 bases, with 7 bases separating them. The CDR3 has 13 residues. CDR3 sequence: CASSQPGKETQYF. As DNA, the CDR3 is TGCGCCAGCAGCCAACCAGGGAAAGAGACCCAGTACTTC.

Ten or more counts support this clonotype. The chain couples TRBV4-2 to TRBJ2-1; D perhaps matches TRBD1 (5 bases). Germline CDR1 reads LGHNA; CDR2 reads YNFKEQ. The V end was cut by 0 bases, the J end by 6 bases, with 15 bases between. There are 16 residues in the CDR3. CDR3 nucleotides: TGTGCCAGCAGCCAAGATCCGAAGGGGCTTTTCAATGAGCAGTTCTTC. Residues: CASSQDPKGLFNEQFF.